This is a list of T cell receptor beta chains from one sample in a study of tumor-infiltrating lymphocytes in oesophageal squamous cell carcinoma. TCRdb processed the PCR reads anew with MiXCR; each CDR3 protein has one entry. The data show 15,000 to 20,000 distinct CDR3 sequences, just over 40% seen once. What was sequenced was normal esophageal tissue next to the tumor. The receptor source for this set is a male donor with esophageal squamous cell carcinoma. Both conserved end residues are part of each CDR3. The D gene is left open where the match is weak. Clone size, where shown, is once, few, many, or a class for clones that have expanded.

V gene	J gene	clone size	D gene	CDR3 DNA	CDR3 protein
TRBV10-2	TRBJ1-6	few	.	TGCGCCAGCAGTGTCAGGGATCCACCCCTCCACTTT	CASSVRDPPLHF
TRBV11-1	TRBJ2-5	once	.	TGTGCCAGCAGCCGGACTGGGGCACGGGGACAAGAGACCCAGTACTTC	CASSRTGARGQETQYF
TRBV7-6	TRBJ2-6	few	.	TGTGCCAGCAGCTTAGAGTACAAGGCTGGGGCCAACGTCCTGACTTTC	CASSLEYKAGANVLTF
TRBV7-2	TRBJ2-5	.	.	TGTGCCAGCAGCCCCCCCCCGAATCAAGAGACCCAGTACTTC	CASSPPPNQETQYF
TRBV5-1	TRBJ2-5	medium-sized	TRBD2	TGCGCCAGCAGCCGAACTCTAGCGGGAGGGCCAGGGGAGACCCAGTACTTC	CASSRTLAGGPGETQYF
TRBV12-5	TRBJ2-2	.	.	TGTGCTAGTGGTTTGACTAACGACGGGTTCGCCGGGGAGCTGTTTTTT	CASGLTNDGFAGELFF
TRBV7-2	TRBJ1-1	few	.	TGTGCCAGCAGCTTATCAGTTGGTCAGGGGAACACTGAAGCTTTCTTT	CASSLSVGQGNTEAFF
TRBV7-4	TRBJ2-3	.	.	TGTGCCAGCAGCGCAGGATGGGGGACAGATACGCAGTATTTT	CASSAGWGTDTQYF
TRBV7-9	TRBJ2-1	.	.	TGTGCCAGCAGCTTAGCGCTGTCCAATGAGCAGTTCTTC	CASSLALSNEQFF
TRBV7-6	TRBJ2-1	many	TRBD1	TGTGCCAGCAGCTGGGACAGGGAAAGTGAGCAGTTCTTC	CASSWDRESEQFF
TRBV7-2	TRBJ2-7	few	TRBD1	TGTGCCAGCAGGAGTCGGGACAGGGGTGGCGAGCAGTACTTC	CASRSRDRGGEQYF
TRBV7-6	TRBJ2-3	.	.	TGTGCCAGCAGCTTAGGGACACGGGGTCGGGCAGATACGCAGTATTTT	CASSLGTRGRADTQYF
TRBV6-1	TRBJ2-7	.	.	TGTGCCAGCAGTGAAGGAGAAGAAAGGTACGAGCAGTACTTC	CASSEGEERYEQYF
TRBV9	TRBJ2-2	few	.	TGTGCCAGCAGCGTACTCTTGAACACCGGGGAGCTGTTTTTT	CASSVLLNTGELFF
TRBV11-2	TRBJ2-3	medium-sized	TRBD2	TGTGCCAGCAGCTTAGTGGCGGGAGTGGGTGTAGATACGCAGTATTTT	CASSLVAGVGVDTQYF
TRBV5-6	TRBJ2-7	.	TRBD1	TGTGCCAGCAGCCTTCCGGGACAGACCAGTTACGAGCAGTACTTC	CASSLPGQTSYEQYF
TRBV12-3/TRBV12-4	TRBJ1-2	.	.	TGTGCCAGCAGTTTTCTATCCACTAACTATGGCTACACCTTC	CASSFLSTNYGYTF
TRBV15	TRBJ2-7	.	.	TGTGCCACCAGCAGAGATGGGACTTCCGCCTACGAGCAGTACTTC	CATSRDGTSAYEQYF
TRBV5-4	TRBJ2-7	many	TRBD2	TGTGCCAGCAGCCCCGGACTAGCGGGAGATGAGCAGTACTTC	CASSPGLAGDEQYF
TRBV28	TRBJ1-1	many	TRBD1	TGTGCCAGCAGGCCGGGACAGGGGGGGAACACTGAAGCTTTCTTT	CASRPGQGGNTEAFF
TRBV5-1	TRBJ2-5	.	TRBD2	TGCGCCAGCAGCTTGGGGGGACTACCATACAATGAGCAGTACTTC	CASSLGGLPYNEQYF
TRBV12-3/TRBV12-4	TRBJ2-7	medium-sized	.	TGTGCCAGCAGTCAGATCCTGGACAGTTACGAGCAGTACTTC	CASSQILDSYEQYF
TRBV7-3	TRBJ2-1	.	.	TGTGCCAGCAGCTTGGGAATGGCCTACAATGAGCAGTTCTTC	CASSLGMAYNEQFF
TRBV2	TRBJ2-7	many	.	TGTGCCAGCAGTGAAGCAGGAAAGGGTGACGACTACGAGCAGTACTTC	CASSEAGKGDDYEQYF
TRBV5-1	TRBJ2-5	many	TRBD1	TGCGCCAGCAGCCGACAGGGCGGGTTCCAAGAGACCCAGTACTTC	CASSRQGGFQETQYF
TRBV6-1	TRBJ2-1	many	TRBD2	TGTGCCAGCAGTGAAGCGCGGGTAGCGGGAGTCGGCTCCTACAATGAGCAGTTCTTC	CASSEARVAGVGSYNEQFF
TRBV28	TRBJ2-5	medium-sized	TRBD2	TGTGCCAGCAGTCCCAACCTCGGACTAGCGGGAGGAGGGGAGACCCAGTACTTC	CASSPNLGLAGGGETQYF
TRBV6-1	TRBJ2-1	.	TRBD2	TGTGCCAGCAGTCAGGGACTAGCGGGAGTAAGAAATGAGCAGTTCTTC	CASSQGLAGVRNEQFF
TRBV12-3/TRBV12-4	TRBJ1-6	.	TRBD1	TGTGCCTGCCGGGACAGCATTAATTCACCCCTCCACTTT	CACRDSINSPLHF
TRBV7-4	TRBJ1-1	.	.	TGTGCCAGCAGCTCCGGACAGAGAACGAACACTGAAGCTTTCTTT	CASSSGQRTNTEAFF
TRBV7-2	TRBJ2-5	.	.	TGTGCCAGCAGCTTAGGGACAGTCCAAGAGACCCAGTACTTC	CASSLGTVQETQYF
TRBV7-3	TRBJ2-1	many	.	TGTGCCAGCAGCCCGGGGTTGTCCTACAATGAGCAGTTCTTC	CASSPGLSYNEQFF
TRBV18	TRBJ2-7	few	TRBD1	TGTGCCAGCTCACCAGGACAGGGAAGATCCTACGAGCAGTACTTC	CASSPGQGRSYEQYF
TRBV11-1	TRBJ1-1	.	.	TGTGCCAGCAGCTTACAGGGCGGGGTCACTGAAGCTTTCTTT	CASSLQGGVTEAFF
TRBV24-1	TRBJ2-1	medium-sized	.	TGTGCCACCAGATCTAGCACCTCCTACAATGAGCAGTTCTTC	CATRSSTSYNEQFF
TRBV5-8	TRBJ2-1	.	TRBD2	TGTGCCAGCAGCTCCCGGACTAGCAATGAGCAGTTCTTC	CASSSRTSNEQFF
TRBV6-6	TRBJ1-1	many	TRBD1	TGTGCCAGCAGTTACTACCGGGACAGAGAGAACACTGAAGCTTTCTTT	CASSYYRDRENTEAFF
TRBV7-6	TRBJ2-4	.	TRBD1	TGTGCCAGCAGCCCACAGGGGAACATTCAGTACTTC	CASSPQGNIQYF
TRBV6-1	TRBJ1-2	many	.	TGTGCCAGCAGTGAAGCCTACGGGTATGGCTACACCTTC	CASSEAYGYGYTF
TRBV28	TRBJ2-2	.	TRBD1	TGTGCCAGCAGTTCCTACAGGGGTACGAACACCGGGGAGCTGTTTTTT	CASSSYRGTNTGELFF